This entry describes one TCR beta chain. As yet, its antigen is unknown. The library put unique molecular identifiers onto individual cDNA molecules. In the authors' methods: A typical sample had roughly 91,000 TCRs, with about 20,000 to 700,000 overall. In TCRdb, the RACE reads were re-called with MiXCR into one record per CDR3 protein. Clone size and V and J calls follow TCRdb, not the original study. The sample contains around 65,000 distinct CDR3 sequences, around 6.1% of which appear only once. Time point in this sample: healthy volunteer bleed at 6 weeks. Unfractionated whole blood was the source from which total RNA was extracted. The sample comes from a study of human T cells and chemical hapten exposure. Study background: The study traced per-sample TCR yield variation mainly to small differences in pooled library volumes. Overall study results and limits: No change in TCRs above 1 in 1000 frequency was produced by DPC sensitization.

V trimming: 6 bases; J trimming: 0 bases; junction bases outside the gene matches: 13. CDR1 and CDR2 from the germline V gene are SQVTM and ANQGSEA. CDR3 length equals 16 residues. The chain uses TRBV29-1 and TRBJ1-1; 7 bases map to TRBD1. The sequence was obtained from a female donor in good health. Some clones in this sample may be carry-over from other donors' samples. The sample consisted of whole blood. CDR3 amino acids: CSVPSGGRSLNTEAFF. The CDR3 DNA reads as TGCAGCGTACCCTCAGGGGGGAGGTCTCTGAACACTGAAGCTTTCTTT.